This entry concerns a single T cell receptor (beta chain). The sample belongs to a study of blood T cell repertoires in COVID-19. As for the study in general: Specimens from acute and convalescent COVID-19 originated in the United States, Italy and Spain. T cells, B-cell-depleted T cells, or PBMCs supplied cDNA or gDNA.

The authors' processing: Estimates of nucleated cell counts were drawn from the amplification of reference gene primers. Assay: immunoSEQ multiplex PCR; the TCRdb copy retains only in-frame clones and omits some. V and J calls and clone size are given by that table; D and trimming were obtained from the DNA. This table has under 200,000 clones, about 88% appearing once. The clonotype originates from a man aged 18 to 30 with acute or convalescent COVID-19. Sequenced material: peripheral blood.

In DNA, the CDR3 is TGTGCCTGGACCCCACAGGGGGGGGCCGAGACCCAGTACTTC. It encodes CAWTPQGGAETQYF. V gene TRBV30 combines with J gene TRBJ2-5, with D perhaps matching TRBD1 (8 bases). The CDR3 is made up of 14 amino acids. Looked up from germline, CDR1 is GTSNPN and CDR2 is SVGIG (reference sequence). The ends were cut back, 4 bases at V and 5 bases at J, with 17 bases in the middle.